What follows are 9 T cell receptor beta chains derived from one specimen sequenced in a study of T cells in Graves' hyperthyroidism and ophthalmopathy. Amplification of TCR beta CDR3 regions used RNA as the template. The TCR CDR3 was amplified in a first-round RT-PCR using the HTBI primer set. TCRdb re-derived calls from the multiplex PCR reads in MiXCR, one entry per CDR3 protein. The data hold fewer than 450,000 distinct CDR3 sequences, with 11% to 15% observed a single time. Sequenced sample: blood. Receptor source: a man between 50 and 59 years old with Graves' ophthalmopathy.

This clonotype appeared a few times. The chain carries TRBV3-1 and TRBJ2-4, with no clear D. The germline V gene encodes CDR1 LGHDT and CDR2 YNNKEL (reference sequence). CDR3 length: 12 residues. Trimming stripped 11 bases from V and 3 bases from J, with 11 bases between. CDR3 protein: CAALDFKNIQYF. The CDR3 DNA reads as TGTGCCGCGCTAGATTTCAAAAACATTCAGTACTTC.

This clonotype was recorded at least ten times. The gene calls are TRBV10-1 and TRBJ2-3, with unresolved D. The CDR3 runs 14 residues. Germline V lookup: CDR1 WNHNN, CDR2 SYGVQD (reference sequence). The V end lost 0 bases, the J end lost 0 bases, and 4 bases lay between the germline ends. The CDR3: CASSESHSTDTQYF. The CDR3 DNA follows: TGCGCCAGCAGTGAGTCGCACAGCACAGATACGCAGTATTTT.

This clonotype showed up many times. The CDR3 DNA is TGTGCCAGCAGCCAAGCCGGGACTAGCGGGAGGCCGAATGAGCAGTTCTTC. Its protein product is CASSQAGTSGRPNEQFF. V usage is TRBV3-1 and J usage is TRBJ2-1; 15 nucleotides line up with TRBD2. CDR1 and CDR2 (germline): LGHDT, YNNKEL (reference sequence). The trim removed 1 base at V and 7 bases at J, leaving 5 bases unmatched. The CDR3 is made up of 17 amino acids.

At least ten counts were recorded for this clonotype. The genes are TRBV27 and TRBJ1-5; the D is unclear. Germline CDR1 MNHEY, CDR2 SMNVEV (reference sequence). Trimming took 1 base from V and 2 from J, leaving 12 bases between them. This CDR3 has 16 residues. The CDR3, as DNA: TGTGCCAGCAGTTTATACCGGGGTGTCCGCAATCAGCCCCAGCATTTT. Its protein is CASSLYRGVRNQPQHF.

This clonotype was picked up a small number of times. The chain recombines TRBV10-1 with TRBJ2-2; D not certain. V lost 9 bases and J 1 base, leaving 6 bases between the germline ends. Germline V gives CDR1 WNHNN, CDR2 SYGVQD (reference sequence). This CDR3 is built from 12 residues. CDR3 coding DNA: TGCGCCAGTTTCAGGAACACCGGGGAGCTGTTTTTT. Protein sequence: CASFRNTGELFF.

This clonotype was observed many times. The chain has TRBV20-1 and TRBJ1-1; a weak D match, TRBD1 (5 bases). Germline V lookup: CDR1 DFQATT, CDR2 SNEGSKA (reference sequence). Deletions cut 0 bases from V and 6 bases from J, with 14 bases between. The CDR3 is 14 residues long. The CDR3 sequence is CSARDVQGFAEAFF. The CDR3 nucleotides read TGCAGTGCTAGAGATGTCCAGGGTTTCGCTGAAGCTTTCTTT.

This chain uses TRBV7-2 with TRBJ2-1; tentative D call: TRBD2 (5 bases). Between the trimmed V and J ends, which lost 2 bases and 8 bases, there was a span of 16 bases. The CDR3 extends over 15 amino acids. The V gene's germline CDR1 is SGHTA and CDR2 FQGNSA. CDR3 region: CASSLYGWEIDEQFF. CDR3 in DNA: TGTGCCAGCAGCTTATATGGGTGGGAGATCGATGAGCAGTTCTTC.

This clonotype appeared many times. The gene calls are TRBV5-1 and TRBJ1-1, with a possible D match to TRBD1 (6 bases). This CDR3 has 14 amino acids. V lost 4 bases, J lost 4 bases, and 14 bases lay in between. Germline V lookup: CDR1 SGHRS, CDR2 YFSETQ. Written as DNA, the CDR3 is TGCGCCAGCAGCGATCAACAGGGTTCCACTGAAGCTTTCTTT. Translated, it gives CASSDQQGSTEAFF.

This clonotype was counted between two and nine times. The chain uses TRBV20-1 and TRBJ2-3; TRBD2 matches 14 bases. This CDR3 has 16 amino acids. After removal of 1 base from V and 6 bases from J, the junction contained 6 bases not matched to a gene. CDR1 is DFQATT and CDR2 is SNEGSKA in the germline V gene (reference sequence). The CDR3 bases are TGCAGTGCTAGAGCGGGACTAGCGGGAGAAATGGATACGCAGTATTTT. This codes for CSARAGLAGEMDTQYF.